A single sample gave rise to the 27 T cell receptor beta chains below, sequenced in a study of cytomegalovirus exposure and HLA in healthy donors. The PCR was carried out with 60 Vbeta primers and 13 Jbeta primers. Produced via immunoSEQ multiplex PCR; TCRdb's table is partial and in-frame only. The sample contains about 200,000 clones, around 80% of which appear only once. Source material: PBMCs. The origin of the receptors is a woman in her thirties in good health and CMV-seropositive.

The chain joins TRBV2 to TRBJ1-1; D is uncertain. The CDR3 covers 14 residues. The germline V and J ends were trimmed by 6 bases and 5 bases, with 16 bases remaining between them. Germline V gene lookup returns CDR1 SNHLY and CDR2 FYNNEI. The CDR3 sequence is CASRYREDPTEAFF. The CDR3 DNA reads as TGTGCCAGCAGATATAGGGAGGATCCAACTGAAGCTTTCTTT.

The CDR3 reads CASSFPRGQGSEAFF. As DNA, the CDR3 is TGTGCCAGCAGCTTTCCCAGGGGGCAAGGCTCGGAAGCTTTCTTT. The genes are TRBV7-6 and TRBJ1-1; 8 nucleotides align to TRBD1. This CDR3 is built from 15 residues. Germline values: CDR1 SGHVS, CDR2 FNYEAQ. V lost 3 bases to trimming and J lost 8 bases; unmatched junction nucleotides: 11.

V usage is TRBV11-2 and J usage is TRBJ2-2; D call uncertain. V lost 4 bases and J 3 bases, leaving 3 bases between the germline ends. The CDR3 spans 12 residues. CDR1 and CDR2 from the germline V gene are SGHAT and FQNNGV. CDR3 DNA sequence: TGTGCCAGCAGCTCTTACACCGGGGAGCTGTTTTTT. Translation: CASSSYTGELFF.

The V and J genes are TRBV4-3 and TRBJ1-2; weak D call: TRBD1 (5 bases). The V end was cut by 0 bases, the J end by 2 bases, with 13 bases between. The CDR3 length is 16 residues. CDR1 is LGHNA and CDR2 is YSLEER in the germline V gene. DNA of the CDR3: TGCGCCAGCAGCCAAGACCGGACACTCTCAAACTATGGCTACACCTTC. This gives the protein CASSQDRTLSNYGYTF.

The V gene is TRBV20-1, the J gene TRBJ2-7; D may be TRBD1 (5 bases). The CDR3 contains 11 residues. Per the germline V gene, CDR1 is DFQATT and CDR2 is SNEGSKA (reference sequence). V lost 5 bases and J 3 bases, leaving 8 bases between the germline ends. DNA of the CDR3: TGCAGTGCTCCAGGGAACTACGAGCAGTACTTC. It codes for CSAPGNYEQYF.

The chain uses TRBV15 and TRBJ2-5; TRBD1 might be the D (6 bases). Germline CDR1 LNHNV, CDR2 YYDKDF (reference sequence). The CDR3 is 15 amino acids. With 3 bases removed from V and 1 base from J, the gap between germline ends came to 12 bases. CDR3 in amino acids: CATSSNRASQETQYF. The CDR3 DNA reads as TGTGCCACCAGCAGTAACAGGGCTTCCCAAGAGACCCAGTACTTC.

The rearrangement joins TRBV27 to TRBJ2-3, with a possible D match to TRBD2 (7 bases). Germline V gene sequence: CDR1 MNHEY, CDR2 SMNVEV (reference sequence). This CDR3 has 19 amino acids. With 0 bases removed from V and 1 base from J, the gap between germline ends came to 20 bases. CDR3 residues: CASSLSGGAGFLGTDTQYF. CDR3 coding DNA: TGTGCCAGCAGTTTATCGGGGGGGGCGGGGTTCCTTGGCACAGATACGCAGTATTTT.

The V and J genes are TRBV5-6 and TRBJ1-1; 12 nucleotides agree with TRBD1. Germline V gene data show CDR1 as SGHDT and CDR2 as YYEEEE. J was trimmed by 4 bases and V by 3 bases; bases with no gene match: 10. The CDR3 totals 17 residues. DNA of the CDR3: TGTGCCAGCAGCTCCAGACCGGGACAGGGGGCGTCCACTGAAGCTTTCTTT. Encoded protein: CASSSRPGQGASTEAFF.

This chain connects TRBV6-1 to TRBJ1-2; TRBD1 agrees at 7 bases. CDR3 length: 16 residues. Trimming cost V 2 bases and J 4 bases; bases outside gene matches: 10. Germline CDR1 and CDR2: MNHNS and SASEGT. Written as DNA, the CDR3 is TGTGCCAGCAGTGAAATCCCAGGGAAGGGGGCCTATGGCTACACCTTC. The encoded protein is CASSEIPGKGAYGYTF.

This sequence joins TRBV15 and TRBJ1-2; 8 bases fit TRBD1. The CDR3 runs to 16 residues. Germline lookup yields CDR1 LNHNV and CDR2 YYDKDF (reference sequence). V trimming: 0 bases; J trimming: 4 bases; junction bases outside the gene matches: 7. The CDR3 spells CATSRDLSGGSYGYTF. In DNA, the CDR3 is TGTGCCACCAGCAGAGATCTGTCAGGGGGCAGCTATGGCTACACCTTC.

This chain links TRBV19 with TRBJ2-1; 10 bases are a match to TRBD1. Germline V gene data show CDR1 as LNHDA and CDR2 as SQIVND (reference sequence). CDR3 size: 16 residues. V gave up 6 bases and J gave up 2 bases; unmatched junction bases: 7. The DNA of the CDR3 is TGTGCCAGTAGCCAGGACAGGGGGTATACCTACAATGAGCAGTTCTTC. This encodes CASSQDRGYTYNEQFF.

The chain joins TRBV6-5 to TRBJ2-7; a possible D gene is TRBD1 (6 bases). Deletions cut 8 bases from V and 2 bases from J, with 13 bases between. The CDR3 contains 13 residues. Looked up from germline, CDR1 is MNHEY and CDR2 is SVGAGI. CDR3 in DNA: TGTGCCAGCGCTAGGGCAGGGGCCTACGAGCAGTACTTC. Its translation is CASARAGAYEQYF.

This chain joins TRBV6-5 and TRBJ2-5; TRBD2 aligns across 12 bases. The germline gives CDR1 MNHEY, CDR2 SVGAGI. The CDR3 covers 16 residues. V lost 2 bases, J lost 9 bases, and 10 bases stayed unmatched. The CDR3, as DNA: TGTGCCAGCAGTTACAACCCATTAGCTAGCGGGGGGGCCCAGTACTTC. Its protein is CASSYNPLASGGAQYF.

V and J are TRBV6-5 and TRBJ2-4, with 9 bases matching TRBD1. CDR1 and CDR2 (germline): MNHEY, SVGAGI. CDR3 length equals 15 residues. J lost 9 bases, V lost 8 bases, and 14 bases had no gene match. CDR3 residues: CASFSSRTGEGIQYF. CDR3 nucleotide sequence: TGTGCCAGCTTTTCGTCGCGGACAGGGGAGGGCATTCAGTACTTC.

For the CDR3, the DNA is TGTGCCAGCAGTGACCTAAACCGGGACAGGAGACGCGAGCAGTACTTC. It is translated as CASSDLNRDRRREQYF. The rearrangement uses TRBV6-4 and TRBJ2-7; 8 nucleotides line up with TRBD1. After removal of 2 bases from V and 6 bases from J, the junction contained 12 bases not matched to a gene. Germline CDR1 reads MRHNA; CDR2 reads SNTAGT. The CDR3 is made up of 16 amino acids.

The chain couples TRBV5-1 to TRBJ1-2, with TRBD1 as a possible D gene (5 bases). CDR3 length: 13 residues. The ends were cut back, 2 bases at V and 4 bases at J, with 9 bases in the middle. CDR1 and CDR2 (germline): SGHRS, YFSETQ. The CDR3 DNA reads TGCGCCAGCAGCTTTCAGGGTTCCTATGGCTACACCTTC. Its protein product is CASSFQGSYGYTF.

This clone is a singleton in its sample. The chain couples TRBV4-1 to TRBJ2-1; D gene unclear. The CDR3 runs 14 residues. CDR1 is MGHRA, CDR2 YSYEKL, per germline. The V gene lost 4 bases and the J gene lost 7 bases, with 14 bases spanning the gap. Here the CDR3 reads CASSPLRLTNEQFF. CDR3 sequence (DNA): TGCGCCAGCAGCCCCCTCCGGCTGACTAATGAGCAGTTCTTC.

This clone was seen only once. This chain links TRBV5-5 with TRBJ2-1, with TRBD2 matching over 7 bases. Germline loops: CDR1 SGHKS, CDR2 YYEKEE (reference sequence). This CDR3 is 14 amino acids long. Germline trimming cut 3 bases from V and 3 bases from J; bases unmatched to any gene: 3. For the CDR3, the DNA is TGTGCCAGCAGCTCGTGGACTAGCTACAATGAGCAGTTCTTC. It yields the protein CASSSWTSYNEQFF.

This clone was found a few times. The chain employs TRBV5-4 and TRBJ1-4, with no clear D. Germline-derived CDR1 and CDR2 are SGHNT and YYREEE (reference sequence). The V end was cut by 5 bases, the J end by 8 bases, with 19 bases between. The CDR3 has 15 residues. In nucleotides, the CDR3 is TGTGCCAGCAGACCTGGCCCCTGGGAGGAGGAAAAACTGTTTTTT. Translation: CASRPGPWEEEKLFF. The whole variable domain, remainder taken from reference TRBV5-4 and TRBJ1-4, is ETGVTQSPTHLIKTRGQQVTLRCSSQSGHNTVSWYQQALGQGPQFIFQYYREEENGRGNFPPRFSGLQFPNYSSELNVNALELDDSALYLCASRPGPWEEEKLFFGSGTQLSVL.

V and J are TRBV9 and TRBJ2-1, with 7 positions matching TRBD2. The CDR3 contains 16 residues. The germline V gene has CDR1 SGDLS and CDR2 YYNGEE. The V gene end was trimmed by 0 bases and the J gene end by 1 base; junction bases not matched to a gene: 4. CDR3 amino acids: CASSVAVGGSYNEQFF. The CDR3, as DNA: TGTGCCAGCAGCGTAGCGGTCGGGGGGTCCTACAATGAGCAGTTCTTC.

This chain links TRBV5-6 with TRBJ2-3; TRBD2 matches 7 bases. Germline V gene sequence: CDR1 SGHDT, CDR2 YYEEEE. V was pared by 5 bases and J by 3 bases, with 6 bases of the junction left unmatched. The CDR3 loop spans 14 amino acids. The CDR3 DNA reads TGTGCCAGCAGTCCCGGACTAGTTACAGATACGCAGTATTTT. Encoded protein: CASSPGLVTDTQYF.

Here the CDR3 DNA reads TGTGCCAGCAGTGATAGAGGGCAGCCCCAAGAGACCCAGTACTTC. This translates into CASSDRGQPQETQYF. This chain uses TRBV2 with TRBJ2-5, with D possibly TRBD2 on 5 matching bases. Germline V gene lookup returns CDR1 SNHLY and CDR2 FYNNEI. This CDR3 comprises 15 residues. Trimming shortened V by 3 bases and J by 1 base, and 12 bases separated the two germline ends.

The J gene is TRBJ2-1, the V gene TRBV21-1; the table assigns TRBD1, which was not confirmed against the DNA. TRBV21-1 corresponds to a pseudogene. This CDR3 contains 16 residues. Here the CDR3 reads CASSKVVQDHYNEQFF. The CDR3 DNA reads TGTGCCAGCAGCAAAGTTGTACAGGACCACTACAATGAGCAGTTCTTC.

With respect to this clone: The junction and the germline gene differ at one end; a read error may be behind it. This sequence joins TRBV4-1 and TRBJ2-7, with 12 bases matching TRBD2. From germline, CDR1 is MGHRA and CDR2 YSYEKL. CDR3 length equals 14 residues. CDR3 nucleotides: TGCGCCAGCAGCCAAGAACGACTAGCGGGGGTCGTGAACTTC. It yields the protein CASSQERLAGVVNF.

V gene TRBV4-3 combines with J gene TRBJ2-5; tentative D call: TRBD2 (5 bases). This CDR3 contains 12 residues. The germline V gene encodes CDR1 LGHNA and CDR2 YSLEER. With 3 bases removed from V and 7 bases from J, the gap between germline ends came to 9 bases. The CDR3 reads CASSQDRGTQYF. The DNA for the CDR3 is TGCGCCAGCAGCCAGGACCGGGGGACCCAGTACTTC.

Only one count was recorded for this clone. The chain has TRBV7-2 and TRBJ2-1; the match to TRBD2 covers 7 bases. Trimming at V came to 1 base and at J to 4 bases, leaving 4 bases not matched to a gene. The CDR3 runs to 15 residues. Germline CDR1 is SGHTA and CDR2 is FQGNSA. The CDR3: CASSLGGSLYNEQFF. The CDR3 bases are TGTGCCAGCAGCTTAGGCGGGAGCTTATACAATGAGCAGTTCTTC.

CDR3 in amino acids: CAIKGLTGSGYTF. For the CDR3, the DNA is TGTGCCATCAAGGGACTCACGGGGAGCGGCTACACCTTC. The rearrangement links TRBV10-3 to TRBJ1-2; TRBD1 is a possible D gene (5 bases). Germline V CDR1 and CDR2: ENHRY, SYGVKD. The CDR3 sequence is 13 residues long. Trimming stripped 7 bases from V and 8 bases from J, with 17 bases between.